This entry concerns a single T cell receptor (beta chain). The target antigen is unknown. TCRdb keeps only in-frame clones here, not all; method: immunoSEQ multiplex PCR. The sample carries 150,000 or so clones, around 90% recorded once. The sample belongs to a study of T cell responses to AZD1222 COVID-19 vaccine. Study outcomes and limitations: Donor demographics were predominantly white British with a female majority; clonal diversity may be underestimated. Samples come after the peak T cell response, not at day 14. As reported, nearly half of all spike-specific TCRs target variant regions that are unmutated.

Looked up from germline, CDR1 is ENHRY and CDR2 is SYGVKD. Deletions cut 6 bases from V and 6 bases from J, with 9 bases between. The CDR3 length is 12 residues. Researchers grouped second doses given at about 4 or about 12 weeks into one pool. Sequences were derived from peripheral blood, sampled 28 days after the second AZD1222 dose. The rearrangement uses TRBV10-3 and TRBJ2-1, with a weak D call TRBD2 (6 bases). The sequence was collected from an adult who received the AZD1222 COVID-19 vaccine. CDR3 in amino acids: CAISGTSNEQFF. In nucleotides, the CDR3 is TGTGCCATCAGCGGGACTTCCAATGAGCAGTTCTTC.